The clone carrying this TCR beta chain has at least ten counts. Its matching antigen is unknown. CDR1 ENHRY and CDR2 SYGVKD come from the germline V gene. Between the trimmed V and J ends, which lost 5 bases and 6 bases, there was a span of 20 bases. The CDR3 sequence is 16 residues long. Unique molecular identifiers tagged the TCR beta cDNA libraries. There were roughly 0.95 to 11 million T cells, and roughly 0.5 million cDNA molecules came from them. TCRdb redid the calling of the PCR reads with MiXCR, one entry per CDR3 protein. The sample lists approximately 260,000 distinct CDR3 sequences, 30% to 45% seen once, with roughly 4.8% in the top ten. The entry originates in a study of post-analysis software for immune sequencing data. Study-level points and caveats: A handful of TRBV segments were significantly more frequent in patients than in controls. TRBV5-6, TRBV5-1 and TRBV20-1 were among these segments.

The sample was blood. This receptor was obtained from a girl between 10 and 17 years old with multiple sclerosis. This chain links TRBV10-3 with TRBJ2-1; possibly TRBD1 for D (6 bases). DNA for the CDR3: TGTGCCATCAGTACTGACAGGTCGGTGTGGATCAATGAGCAGTTCTTC. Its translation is CAISTDRSVWINEQFF.